The 5 T cell receptor beta chains below all came from one sample that was sequenced in a study of response to subunit inactivated influenza vaccine. One entry per CDR3 protein, called by TCRdb with MiXCR from the RT-PCR reads. The sample comprises 450,000 to 600,000 distinct CDR3 sequences, about 15% of which are singletons, and 3% to 3.5% rests with the top ten. The source was CD4+ T cells sorted from PBMCs, collected roughly 24 months after vaccination. Source of these receptors: a man between 50 and 75 years old who received an inactivated influenza vaccine.

The rearrangement uses TRBV12-3 or TRBV12-4 and TRBJ2-5; 8 bases match TRBD1. The CDR3 has 14 residues. The J segment lost 3 bases and the V segment lost 6 bases, leaving 6 bases of the junction unmatched. In DNA, the CDR3 is TGTGCCAGCAGCCTCCGGGACAGGAAAGAGACCCAGTACTTC. Translation gives CASSLRDRKETQYF.

The chain uses TRBV27 and TRBJ2-4, with D possibly matching TRBD1 (6 bases). Germline CDR1 reads MNHEY; CDR2 reads SMNVEV (reference sequence). Trimming stripped 1 base from V and 4 bases from J, with 17 bases between. The CDR3 extends over 17 amino acids. The CDR3 nucleotides are TGTGCCAGCAGTTTATTCTCCTCGCGGACAGAAAAAAACATTCAGTACTTC. Translated: CASSLFSSRTEKNIQYF.

The chain recombines TRBV6-4 with TRBJ2-1; D may be TRBD1 (6 bases). The CDR3 spans 15 residues. V lost 5 bases to trimming and J lost 5 bases, with 16 bases between them. Per the germline V gene, CDR1 is MRHNA and CDR2 is SNTAGT. CDR3 nucleotide sequence: TGTGCCAGCAGTCCTCGGGACACTTGGGACAATGAGCAGTTCTTC. As protein: CASSPRDTWDNEQFF.

This chain uses TRBV4-3 with TRBJ1-3; tentative D call: TRBD1 (5 bases). This CDR3 spans 15 amino acids. Between the trimmed V and J ends, which lost 0 bases and 7 bases, there was a span of 13 bases. Germline assignment: CDR1 LGHNA and CDR2 YSLEER. Here the CDR3 DNA reads TGCGCCAGCAGCCAAGATGGGTGGGGGTGGAACACCATATATTTT. It is translated as CASSQDGWGWNTIYF.

The genes are TRBV2 and TRBJ1-1; maybe TRBD1 (6 bases). The CDR3 runs 13 residues. Germline CDR1 reads SNHLY; CDR2 reads FYNNEI. The V and J ends lost 7 bases and 5 bases respectively, with 14 bases between them. The CDR3, as DNA: TGTGCCAGCACCGTACAGGGAGGGACTGAAGCTTTCTTT. It codes for CASTVQGGTEAFF.